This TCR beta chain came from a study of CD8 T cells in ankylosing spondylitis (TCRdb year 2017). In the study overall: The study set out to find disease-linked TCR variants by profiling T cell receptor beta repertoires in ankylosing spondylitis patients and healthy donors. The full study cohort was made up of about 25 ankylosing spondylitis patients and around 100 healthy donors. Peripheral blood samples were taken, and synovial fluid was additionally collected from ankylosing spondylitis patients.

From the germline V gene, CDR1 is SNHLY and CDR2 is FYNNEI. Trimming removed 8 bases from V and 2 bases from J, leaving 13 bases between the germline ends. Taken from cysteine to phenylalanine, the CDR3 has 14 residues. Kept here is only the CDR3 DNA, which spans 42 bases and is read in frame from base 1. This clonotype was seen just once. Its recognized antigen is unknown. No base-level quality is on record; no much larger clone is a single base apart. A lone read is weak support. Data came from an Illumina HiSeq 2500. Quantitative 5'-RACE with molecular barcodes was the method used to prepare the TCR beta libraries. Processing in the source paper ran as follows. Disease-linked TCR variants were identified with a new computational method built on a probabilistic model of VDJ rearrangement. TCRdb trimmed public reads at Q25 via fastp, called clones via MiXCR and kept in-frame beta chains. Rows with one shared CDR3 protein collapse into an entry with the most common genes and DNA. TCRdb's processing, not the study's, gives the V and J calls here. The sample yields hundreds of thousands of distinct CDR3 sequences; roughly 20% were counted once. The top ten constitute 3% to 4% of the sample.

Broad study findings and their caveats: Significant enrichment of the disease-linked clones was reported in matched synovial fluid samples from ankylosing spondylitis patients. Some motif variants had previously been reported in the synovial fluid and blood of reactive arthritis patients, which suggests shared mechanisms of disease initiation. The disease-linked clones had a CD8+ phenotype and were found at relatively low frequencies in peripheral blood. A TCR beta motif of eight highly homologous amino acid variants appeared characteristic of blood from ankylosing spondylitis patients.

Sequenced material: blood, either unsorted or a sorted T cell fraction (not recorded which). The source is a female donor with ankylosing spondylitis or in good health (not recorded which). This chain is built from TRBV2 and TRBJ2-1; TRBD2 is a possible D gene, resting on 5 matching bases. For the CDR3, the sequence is CASRGLLPYNEQFF. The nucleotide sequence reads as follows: TGTGCCAGCCGAGGACTCCTCCCCTACAATGAGCAGTTCTTC.